The entry below describes one TCR beta chain. Its antigen is still unknown. This may stem from a read error, because a much larger clone lies one nucleotide away. TCRdb independently ran MiXCR on the 5' RACE reads; one entry per CDR3 protein. The sample lists 1.5 million to 2 million distinct CDR3 sequences, under 35% seen once, with about 0.27% in the top ten. Germline CDR1 reads MNHEY; CDR2 reads SVGAGI. The CDR3 consists of 15 residues. J gave up 7 bases and V 2 bases, and 3 bases lay outside the gene matches. The record originates from a study of identical twins. Study-wide results and caveats: Insertion counts were lower in abundant cord blood beta clonotypes, a trend that memory repertoires did not show. Because invariant MAIT and iNKT cells could be present, zero-insertion analyses could be partly confounded.

The origin of this receptor is a newborn girl in good health. The chain recombines TRBV6-5 with TRBJ2-1, with 12 positions matching TRBD2. Sequenced material: cord blood. CDR3 sequence: CASSYASGRGNEQFF. In DNA, the CDR3 is TGTGCCAGCAGTTACGCTAGCGGGAGGGGGAATGAGCAGTTCTTC.